Here is one T cell receptor beta chain with its context. No antigen is known for it. As it was prepared, the TCRbeta library received unique molecular identifiers. TCRdb reprocessed the PCR reads with MiXCR, giving one entry per CDR3 protein. Among about 200,000 distinct CDR3 sequences listed, 7.5% to 9.5% were seen once. This CDR3 contains 15 residues. The ends lost 2 bases at V and 7 bases at J; junction bases unmatched: 11. Germline V gives CDR1 SGDLS, CDR2 YYNGEE. The data derive from a study of T-cell reconstitution after alpha-beta-depleted transplantation in children. Findings and caveats of the study: Among T cells one year after transplant, newly produced cells accounted for most counts and diversity. Surviving recipient cells, namely T cells and thymic progenitors, were the source of high day-60 TCRbeta diversity in some patients.

This sequence originates from a male patient aged 2 to 10 who had a stem cell transplant for acute myeloid leukemia, so the T cells may come from the graft donor. This specimen consisted of PBMCs, mostly from graft donor cells, obtained 360 days after TCRalphabeta/CD19-depleted stem cell transplant. J is TRBJ2-7 and V is TRBV9; 8 bases align to TRBD2. The CDR3 region has the DNA TGTGCCAGCAGCGTCAAACCGGGACTAGTATCAGAGCAGTACTTC. Translating gives CASSVKPGLVSEQYF.